Listed below are T cell receptor beta chains from one sample, sequenced in a study of blood T cell repertoires in COVID-19. Sequencing used immunoSEQ multiplex PCR; TCRdb keeps in-frame clones, though not all of them. The sample includes around 42,000 clones, approximately 81% of them seen just once. Sequencing was done on a sample of peripheral blood. The source is a woman in her 70s in a cohort sampled during active COVID-19. The CDR3 runs from the conserved cysteine through the conserved F or W. The D gene is left open where the match is weak. For some rows the clone size is stated as once, few or many, or as a class when expanded; others skip it.

j_call	d_call	clone_size	v_call	cdr3_aa	cdr3_nt
TRBJ2-1	NA	NA	TRBV6-2/TRBV6-3	CASSLTGSYNEQFF	TGTGCCAGCAGCTTGACAGGCTCCTACAATGAGCAGTTCTTC
TRBJ2-7	NA	NA	TRBV9	CASSRRDSLEYEQYF	TGTGCCAGCAGCAGGAGGGACAGCTTAGAATACGAGCAGTACTTC
TRBJ1-5	NA	NA	TRBV19	CASSIPGKNQPQHF	TGTGCCAGTAGTATCCCAGGGAAGAATCAGCCCCAGCATTTT
TRBJ2-1	NA	NA	TRBV5-1	CASSSGLYPDSYNEQFF	TGCGCCAGCAGCTCTGGACTTTATCCCGACTCCTACAATGAGCAGTTCTTC
TRBJ2-3	NA	NA	TRBV6-2/TRBV6-3	CASSPFRVTDTQYF	TGTGCCAGCAGCCCCTTCCGTGTAACAGATACGCAGTATTTT
TRBJ1-2	NA	NA	TRBV5-3	CARSSGPKRGPRGGYTF	TGTGCCAGAAGCTCCGGCCCGAAACGTGGCCCAAGGGGAGGCTACACCTTC
TRBJ1-5	TRBD1	NA	TRBV19	CASSNDRAYQPQHF	TGTGCCAGTAGTAACGACAGGGCCTATCAGCCCCAGCATTTT
TRBJ1-5	NA	medium-sized	TRBV5-1	CASSSPFVEPQHF	TGCGCCAGCAGCTCCCCGTTTGTCGAGCCCCAGCATTTT
TRBJ1-2	NA	NA	TRBV10-3	CAISAQGKVYTF	TGTGCCATCAGTGCCCAGGGGAAGGTCTACACCTTC
TRBJ2-2	TRBD2	once	TRBV28	CASGLAVAGELFF	TGTGCCTCGGGACTAGCGGTGGCCGGGGAGCTGTTTTTT
TRBJ2-2	NA	NA	TRBV5-1	CASSLGALGELFF	TGCGCCAGCAGCTTGGGGGCCTTGGGGGAGCTGTTTTTT
TRBJ1-6	NA	few	TRBV7-6	CASSILYNSPLHF	TGTGCCAGCAGCATACTCTATAATTCACCCCTCCACTTT
TRBJ2-2	TRBD1	once	TRBV7-8	CASSLAPQGIRELFF	TGTGCCAGCAGCTTAGCGCCACAGGGGATCAGGGAGCTGTTTTTT
TRBJ2-1	TRBD1	NA	TRBV19	CASRQGTYNEQFF	TGTGCCAGCCGACAGGGTACCTACAATGAGCAGTTCTTC
TRBJ1-1	NA	few	TRBV4-1	CASSQEEGGRDTEAFF	TGCGCCAGCAGCCAAGAAGAAGGAGGGCGAGACACTGAAGCTTTCTTT
TRBJ2-2	NA	NA	TRBV7-2	CASSSGLRGGELFF	TGTGCCAGCAGCTCCGGACTCCGGGGCGGGGAGCTGTTTTTT
TRBJ2-1	TRBD2	NA	TRBV9	CASSPRTSGFYNEQFF	TGTGCCAGCAGCCCTCGGACTAGCGGTTTCTACAATGAGCAGTTCTTC